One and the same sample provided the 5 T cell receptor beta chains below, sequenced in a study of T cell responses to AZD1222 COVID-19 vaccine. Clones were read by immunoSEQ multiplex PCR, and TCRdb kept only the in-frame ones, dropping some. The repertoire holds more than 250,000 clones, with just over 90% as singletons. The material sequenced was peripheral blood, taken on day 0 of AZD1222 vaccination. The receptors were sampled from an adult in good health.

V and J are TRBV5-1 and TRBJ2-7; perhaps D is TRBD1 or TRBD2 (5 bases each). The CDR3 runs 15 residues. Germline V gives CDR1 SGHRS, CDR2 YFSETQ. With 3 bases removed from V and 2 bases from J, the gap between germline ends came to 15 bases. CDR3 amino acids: CASSYETGRPYEQYF. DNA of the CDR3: TGCGCCAGCAGCTACGAGACGGGGCGCCCCTACGAGCAGTACTTC.

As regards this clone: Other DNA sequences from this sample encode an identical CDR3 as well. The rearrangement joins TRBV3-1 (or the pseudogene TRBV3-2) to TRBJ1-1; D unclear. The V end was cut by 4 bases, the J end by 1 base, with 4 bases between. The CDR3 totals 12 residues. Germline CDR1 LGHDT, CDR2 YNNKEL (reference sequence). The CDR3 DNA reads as TGTGCCAGCAGCCGCCGGAACACTGAAGCTTTCTTT. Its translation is CASSRRNTEAFF.

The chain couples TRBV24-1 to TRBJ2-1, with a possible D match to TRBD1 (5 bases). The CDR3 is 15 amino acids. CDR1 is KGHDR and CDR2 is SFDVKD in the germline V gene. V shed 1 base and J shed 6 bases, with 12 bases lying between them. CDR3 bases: TGTGCCACCAGTGATTTAGGGCAGGGTGGCAATGAGCAGTTCTTC. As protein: CATSDLGQGGNEQFF.

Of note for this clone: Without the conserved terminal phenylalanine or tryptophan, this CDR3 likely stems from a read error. CDR3 coding DNA: TGTGCCAGCAGGGACAGGACGGGGATAGATTCACCCCTCCACCTT. Translation gives CASRDRTGIDSPLHL. The J gene is TRBJ1-6, the V gene TRBV2; 7 bases agree with TRBD1. The CDR3 runs 15 residues. Losses at the gene ends were 6 bases for V and 8 bases for J; bases not matched to a gene: 10. Germline lookup yields CDR1 SNHLY and CDR2 FYNNEI.

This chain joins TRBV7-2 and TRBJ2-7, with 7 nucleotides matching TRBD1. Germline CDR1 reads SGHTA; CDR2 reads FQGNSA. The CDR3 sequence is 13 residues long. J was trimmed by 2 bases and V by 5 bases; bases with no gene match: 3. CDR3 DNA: TGTGCCAGCAGCACCGACAGGGCCTACGAGCAGTACTTC. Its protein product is CASSTDRAYEQYF.